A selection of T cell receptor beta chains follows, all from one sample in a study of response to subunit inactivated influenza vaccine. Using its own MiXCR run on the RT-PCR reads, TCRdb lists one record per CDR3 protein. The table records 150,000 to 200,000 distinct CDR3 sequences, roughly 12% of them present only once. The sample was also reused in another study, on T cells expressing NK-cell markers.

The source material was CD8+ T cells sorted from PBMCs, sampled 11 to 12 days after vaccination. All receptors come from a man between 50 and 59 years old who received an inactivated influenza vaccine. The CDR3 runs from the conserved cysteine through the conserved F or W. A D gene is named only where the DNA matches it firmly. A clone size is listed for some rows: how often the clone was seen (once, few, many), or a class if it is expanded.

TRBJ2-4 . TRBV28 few TGTGCCAGCAATCCTACAGGCAAAAACATTCAGTACTTC CASNPTGKNIQYF
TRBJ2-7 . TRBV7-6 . TGTGCCAGCAGCAGACAGGAGACCTCCTACGGGCAGTACTTC CASSRQETSYGQYF
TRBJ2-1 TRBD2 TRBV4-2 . TGTGCCAGCAGCCACCTAGCGGGAGGGCCGTTAAATGAGCAGTTCTTC CASSHLAGGPLNEQFF
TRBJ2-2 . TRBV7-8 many TGTGCCAGCAGCTTAACGGGGGTCGCGAACACCGGGGAGCTGTTTTTT CASSLTGVANTGELFF
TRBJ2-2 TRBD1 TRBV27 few TGTGCCAGCAGCCTCCGGGACAGGAACACCGGGGAGCTGTTTTTT CASSLRDRNTGELFF
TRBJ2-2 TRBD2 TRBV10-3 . TGTGCCATCAGTGGCCTAGCGGGAGACGGGGAGCTGTTTTTT CAISGLAGDGELFF
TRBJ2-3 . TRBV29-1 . TGCAGCGTTGTTGTTGGCACGCAGTATTTT CSVVVGTQYF
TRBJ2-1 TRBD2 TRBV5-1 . TGCGCCAGCAGCGCTTTACTAGCGGGCAGCCCTAATGAGCAGTTCTTC CASSALLAGSPNEQFF
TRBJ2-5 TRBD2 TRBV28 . TGTGCCAGCAGTCCCTGGACTAGCGGCAGGCAAGAGACCCAGTACTTC CASSPWTSGRQETQYF
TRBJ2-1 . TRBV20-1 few TGCAGTGCTAGAGATTCGGCAGGGTCCTACAATGAGCAGTTCTTC CSARDSAGSYNEQFF
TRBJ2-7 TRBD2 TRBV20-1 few TGCAGTGCTAGCGGGGTGGGGGCTAGCGGGACTCCCCCGGGGGTTGAGCAGTACTTC CSASGVGASGTPPGVEQYF
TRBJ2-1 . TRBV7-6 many TGTGCCAGCAGCTTTGAGGCGGGATCCTCCTACAATGAGCAGTTCTTC CASSFEAGSSYNEQFF
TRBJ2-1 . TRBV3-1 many TGTGCCAGCAGCCAGGACATCGGGACGGCTAACAATGAGCAGTTCTTC CASSQDIGTANNEQFF
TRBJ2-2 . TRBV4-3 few TGCGCCAGCAGCCAAGATTCGGGGAATGGGGTTTTGGCCGGGGAGCTGTTTTTT CASSQDSGNGVLAGELFF
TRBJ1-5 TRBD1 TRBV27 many TGTGCCAGCAGTTTATCGGGACAGGTTGGGCTGGATCAGCCCCAGCATTTT CASSLSGQVGLDQPQHF
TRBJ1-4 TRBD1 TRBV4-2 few TGTGCCAGCAGCCAAGGGGGACAGCCCTGGCGTGAAAAACTGTTTTTT CASSQGGQPWREKLFF
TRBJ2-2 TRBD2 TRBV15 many TGTGCCACCAGCGGTAGCGGGTGGGGGGGCACCGGGGAGCTGTTTTTT CATSGSGWGGTGELFF
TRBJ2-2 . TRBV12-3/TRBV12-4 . TGTGCCAGCAGTCCCTACGGGAACACCGGGGAGCTGTTTTTT CASSPYGNTGELFF
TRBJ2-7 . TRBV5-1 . TGCGCCAGCAGCCAAGGGAGAACCCCAACCTACGAGCAGTACTTC CASSQGRTPTYEQYF
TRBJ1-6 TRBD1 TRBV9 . TGTGCCAGCAGCGAGACAGGGGACTATAATTCACCCCTCCACTTT CASSETGDYNSPLHF
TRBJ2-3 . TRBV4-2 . TGTGCCAGCAGCCAAGAAGTTCACCCTAGCACAGATACGCAGTATTTT CASSQEVHPSTDTQYF
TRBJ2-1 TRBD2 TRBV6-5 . TGTGCCAGCAGTTACTGGGGCGGGAGCTCCTACAATGAGCAGTTCTTC CASSYWGGSSYNEQFF
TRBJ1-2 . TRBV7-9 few TGTGCCAGCAGCTTAGCGGTGGGATATGGCTACACCTTC CASSLAVGYGYTF
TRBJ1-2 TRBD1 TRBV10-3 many TGTGCCACCAGGACAGGGGGCGTTGGCTACACCTTC CATRTGGVGYTF
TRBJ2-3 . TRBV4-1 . TGCGCCAGCAGCCAAGAGCGGGGACCACGCACAGATACGCAGTATTTT CASSQERGPRTDTQYF
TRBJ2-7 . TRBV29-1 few TGCAGCGTTGAAACCGTTTACGAGCAGTACTTC CSVETVYEQYF
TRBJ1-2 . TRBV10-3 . TGTGCCATCAGTGAGTCGAGAGGGACCTACGACTATGGCTACACCTTC CAISESRGTYDYGYTF
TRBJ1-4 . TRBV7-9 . TGTGCCAGCAGCTCCTCAGGATCAACTAATGAAAAACTGTTTTTT CASSSSGSTNEKLFF
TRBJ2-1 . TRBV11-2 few TGTGCCCTAGGGGGAAATGAGCAGTTCTTC CALGGNEQFF
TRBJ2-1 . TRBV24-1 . TGTGCCACCAGTGATTTTGGGGAGAGCTCCTACAATGAGCAGTTCTTC CATSDFGESSYNEQFF
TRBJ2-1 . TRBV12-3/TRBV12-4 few TGTGCCAGCAGTGAGGCGGGCAATGAGCAGTTCTTC CASSEAGNEQFF
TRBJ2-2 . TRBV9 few TGTGCCAGCAGGGGGGAGAACACCGGGGAGCTGTTTTTT CASRGENTGELFF
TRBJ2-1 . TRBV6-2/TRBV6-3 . TGTGCCAGCAGTTACTCGGGGCAGAGCTCCTACAATGAGCAGTTCTTC CASSYSGQSSYNEQFF
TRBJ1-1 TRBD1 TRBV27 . TGTGCCAGCAGTCCATCCAGGGGGTCCGTTTACACTGAAGCTTTCTTT CASSPSRGSVYTEAFF
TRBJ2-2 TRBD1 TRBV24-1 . TGTGCCACGAGGACAGGGGAAACCGGGGAGCTGTTTTTT CATRTGETGELFF
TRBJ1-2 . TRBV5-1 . TGCGCCAGCAGCCTCCCCGACCGTGGTTATGATGGCTACACCTTC CASSLPDRGYDGYTF
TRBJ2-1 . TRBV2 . TGTGCCAGCAGTGGTGGCAGAAGCTCCTACAATGAGCAGTTCTTC CASSGGRSSYNEQFF
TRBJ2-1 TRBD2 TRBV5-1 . TGCGCCAGCAGCTTGAGCGGGGGGGATTACAATGAGCAGTTCTTC CASSLSGGDYNEQFF
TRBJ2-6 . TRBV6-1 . TGTGCCAGCAGCCACGATCCATCTGGGGCCAACGTCCTGACTTTC CASSHDPSGANVLTF
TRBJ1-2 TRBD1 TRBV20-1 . TGCAGTGCAGCAGGGGGCGCGGTAGGCTACACCTTC CSAAGGAVGYTF
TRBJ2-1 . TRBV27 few TGTGCCAGCAGTTTATACAGGACTCCACTGGATGAGCAGTTCTTC CASSLYRTPLDEQFF